A single sample gave rise to the 16 T cell receptor beta chains below, sequenced in a study of shared T cell receptors in the human thymus. Sequencing was performed with immunoSEQ multiplex PCR; in TCRdb, only in-frame clones are kept and a portion is missing. The sample contains hundreds of thousands of clones, approximately 83% of which appear only once. These data are also associated with another study on human thymus T cells.

The sequenced material came from thymocytes. Every receptor here comes from a girl less than two years old with a congenital heart defect.

The J gene is TRBJ2-4, the V gene TRBV11-2; the match to TRBD1 covers 12 bases. This CDR3 contains 19 residues. After removal of 5 bases from V and 2 bases from J, the junction contained 13 bases not matched to a gene. CDR1 is SGHAT, CDR2 FQNNGV, per germline. CDR3 loop: CASSGRGDRGLLTKNIQYF. CDR3 DNA sequence: TGTGCCAGCAGCGGCCGTGGGGACAGGGGGCTTCTTACCAAAAACATTCAGTACTTC.

The chain uses TRBV15 and TRBJ1-5, with D possibly being TRBD1 (6 bases). V gave up 3 bases and J gave up 5 bases, with 11 bases separating them. CDR1 and CDR2 (germline): LNHNV, YYDKDF (reference sequence). The CDR3 is 14 residues long. CDR3 sequence (DNA): TGTGCCACCAGCAGCGGGGGGGCCGATCAGCCCCAGCATTTT. Protein: CATSSGGADQPQHF.

The chain employs TRBV5-4 and TRBJ2-1; possible D gene TRBD2, 7 bases. The V gene lost 1 base and the J gene lost 9 bases, with 14 bases spanning the gap. The CDR3 has 14 residues. Germline loops: CDR1 SGHNT, CDR2 YYREEE (reference sequence). Here the CDR3 DNA reads TGTGCCAGCAGCTTGTCGGGGGGCCGGGTTGAGCAGTTCTTC. Protein: CASSLSGGRVEQFF.

This rearrangement joins TRBV5-6 to TRBJ1-1; weak D call: TRBD1 (5 bases). Germline V gene lookup returns CDR1 SGHDT and CDR2 YYEEEE. The CDR3 loop spans 12 amino acids. V was trimmed by 3 bases and J by 8 bases, leaving 11 bases between them. As DNA, the CDR3 is TGTGCCAGCAGCTGGGGGGGTCCCGAAGCTTTCTTT. It encodes CASSWGGPEAFF.

The chain uses TRBV14 and TRBJ1-1, with D unresolved. The CDR3 sequence is 15 residues long. V gave up 0 bases and J gave up 3 bases, with 11 bases separating them. Germline CDR1 reads SGHDN; CDR2 reads FVKESK. CDR3 residues: CASSQDTFRDTEAFF. The CDR3 DNA reads as TGTGCCAGCAGCCAAGACACCTTTCGGGACACTGAAGCTTTCTTT.

The chain is built from TRBV2 and TRBJ2-1; 7 bases map to TRBD1. V trimming: 6 bases; J trimming: 7 bases; junction bases outside the gene matches: 6. The germline V gene has CDR1 SNHLY and CDR2 FYNNEI. CDR3 length: 13 amino acids. In DNA form, the CDR3 reads TGTGCCAGCAGGGGGACAGCGTGGAATGAGCAGTTCTTC. It is translated as CASRGTAWNEQFF.

This chain uses TRBV4-1 with TRBJ2-5; D perhaps matches TRBD1 (5 bases). V was trimmed by 5 bases and J by 3 bases, leaving 19 bases between them. Germline V lookup: CDR1 MGHRA, CDR2 YSYEKL. This CDR3 is 16 amino acids long. The CDR3 region is CASSGPPVDSEETQYF. For the CDR3, the DNA is TGCGCCAGCAGCGGACCCCCGGTTGACAGTGAAGAGACCCAGTACTTC.

The chain uses TRBV7-6 and TRBJ1-1; 10 nucleotides agree with TRBD1. After removal of 4 bases from V and 10 bases from J, the junction contained 9 bases not matched to a gene. The CDR3 contains 14 residues. Germline V gives CDR1 SGHVS, CDR2 FNYEAQ. CDR3 region: CASSSRDRGTPAFF. The CDR3 DNA is TGTGCCAGCAGCTCCCGGGACAGGGGCACTCCAGCTTTCTTT.

The chain recombines TRBV7-9 with TRBJ1-3; tentative D call: TRBD1 (6 bases). This CDR3 contains 16 residues. Germline lookup yields CDR1 SEHNR and CDR2 FQNEAQ (reference sequence). Trimming removed 4 bases from V and 2 bases from J, with 15 bases in between. The CDR3 spells CASSSNRVFTGNTIYF. The CDR3 nucleotides are TGTGCCAGCAGCTCCAACAGGGTTTTCACTGGAAACACCATATATTTT.

This chain joins TRBV19 and TRBJ1-1; 7 bases agree with TRBD1. There are 13 residues in the CDR3. Trimming removed 3 bases from V and 13 bases from J; junction bases left unmatched: 11. Per the germline V gene, CDR1 is LNHDA and CDR2 is SQIVND (reference sequence). CDR3 DNA: TGTGCCAGTAGTATGCCAGGGGGAGGTTTGGTTTTCTTT. Translating gives CASSMPGGGLVFF.

CDR3 protein: CASSQNGIGTPTSSYEQYF. The CDR3 region has the DNA TGTGCCAGCAGCCAGAACGGTATAGGGACTCCAACCTCCTCTTACGAGCAGTACTTC. The chain carries TRBV7-9 and TRBJ2-7, with D possibly being TRBD2 (6 bases). The germline V gene has CDR1 SEHNR and CDR2 FQNEAQ (reference sequence). CDR3 length equals 19 residues. Trimming removed 5 bases from V and 4 bases from J, with 30 bases in between.

The V call is TRBV10-3, the J call TRBJ1-1; D gene unclear. This CDR3 comprises 14 residues. Germline CDR1 and CDR2: ENHRY and SYGVKD. Trimming stripped 6 bases from V and 3 bases from J, with 14 bases between. The CDR3 bases are TGTGCCATCAGGGCTGACGGAGAAGACACTGAAGCTTTCTTT. As protein: CAIRADGEDTEAFF.

This chain connects TRBV9 to TRBJ1-1; 7 bases line up with TRBD1. V was clipped by 1 base and J by 6 bases; unmatched bases: 12. Germline CDR1 SGDLS, CDR2 YYNGEE. This CDR3 has 16 amino acids. CDR3 sequence (DNA): TGTGCCAGCAGCGTATCCCCCGCGGGCGACAGGGCTGAAGCTTTCTTT. Translating gives CASSVSPAGDRAEAFF. The entire variable domain, with the rest obtained from reference TRBV9 and TRBJ1-1, is as follows: DSGVTQTPKHLITATGQRVTLRCSPRSGDLSVYWYQQSLDQGLQFLIQYYNGEERAKGNILERFSAQQFPDLHSELNLSSLELGDSALYFCASSVSPAGDRAEAFFGQGTRLTVV.

V gene TRBV7-3 combines with J gene TRBJ1-5; a weak D match, TRBD1 (6 bases). This CDR3 has 14 amino acids. V lost 10 bases and J lost 5, with 18 bases in between. CDR1 and CDR2 from the germline V gene are SGHTA and FQGTGA. DNA for the CDR3: TGTGCCACCCGAGTGGGGACATTCGATCAGCCCCAGCATTTT. Amino acid sequence: CATRVGTFDQPQHF.

This clone was counted only a few times. This chain connects TRBV6-6 to TRBJ2-7; D remains ambiguous. Per the germline V gene, CDR1 is MNHNY and CDR2 is SVGAGI (reference sequence). CDR3 length: 14 residues. V was trimmed by 6 bases and J by 2 bases, leaving 14 bases between them. The chain's CDR3 is CASRKTDMTYEQYF. For the CDR3, the DNA is TGTGCCAGCAGAAAAACCGACATGACCTACGAGCAGTACTTC.

The J gene is TRBJ1-1, the V gene TRBV29-1, with D perhaps TRBD1 (6 bases). CDR3 size: 15 residues. V gave up 6 bases and J gave up 5 bases, with 22 bases separating them. Germline V gene sequence: CDR1 SQVTM, CDR2 ANQGSEA. CDR3 loop: CSVATLDRMGTEAFF. The CDR3, as DNA: TGCAGCGTCGCGACTTTAGACAGGATGGGAACTGAAGCTTTCTTT.